Listed here are 27 T cell receptor beta chains from one sample, sequenced in a study of neurological immune-mediated disorders. Using its own MiXCR run on the 5' RACE reads, TCRdb lists one record per CDR3 protein. The sample includes about 80,000 distinct CDR3 sequences, about 5% of them seen just once. Noted time point: longitudinal time-point 2. Sequencing was carried out using PBMCs. All receptors come from a woman aged 55-69 years with multiple sclerosis.

In its sample, this clonotype was seen many times. Here the CDR3 DNA reads TGTGCCAGCAGCTTCGCCGCGGGGCAGGGGGGCAATCAGCCCCAGCATTTT. Protein: CASSFAAGQGGNQPQHF. The rearrangement links TRBV7-2 to TRBJ1-5, with 7 bases aligning to TRBD1. V dropped 3 bases and J dropped 2; count of bases not matched to a gene: 10. This CDR3 has 17 amino acids. The germline gives CDR1 SGHTA, CDR2 FQGNSA.

This clonotype was found many times. This chain joins TRBV29-1 and TRBJ2-2; D is ambiguous. The ends were cut back, 5 bases at V and 1 base at J, with 8 bases in the middle. Germline values: CDR1 SQVTM, CDR2 ANQGSEA. CDR3 length: 13 residues. The CDR3, as DNA: TGCAGCGTTACCAGATTGAACACCGGGGAGCTGTTTTTT. Protein: CSVTRLNTGELFF.

This clonotype was observed at least ten times. The V gene is TRBV28, the J gene TRBJ2-2; D perhaps matches TRBD2 (5 bases). V shed 2 bases and J shed 6 bases, with 19 bases lying between them. The CDR3 is 17 residues long. The germline V gene has CDR1 MDHEN and CDR2 SYDVKM. CDR3 loop: CASSLTAYRVRAGELFF. The DNA for the CDR3 is TGTGCCAGCAGTTTAACCGCCTATCGGGTGAGGGCCGGGGAGCTGTTTTTT.

This clonotype was detected ten times or more. The chain employs TRBV5-1 and TRBJ1-4; D is possibly TRBD1 (5 bases). Germline values: CDR1 SGHRS, CDR2 YFSETQ. V lost 4 bases and J lost 7, with 11 bases in between. This CDR3 contains 13 residues. The CDR3 protein is CASSRGGREKLFF. CDR3 DNA sequence: TGCGCCAGCAGCCGGGGGGGTCGTGAAAAACTGTTTTTT.

This clonotype was detected ten times or more. The rearrangement uses TRBV5-1 and TRBJ1-6, with 9 bases lining up with TRBD1. Germline CDR1 reads SGHRS; CDR2 reads YFSETQ. This CDR3 is built from 14 residues. V was clipped by 3 bases and J by 8 bases; unmatched bases: 3. The CDR3 DNA sequence: TGCGCCAGCAGCTCCAGGACAGGGGATTCACCCCTCCACTTT. It codes for CASSSRTGDSPLHF.

This clonotype appeared many times. This chain joins TRBV29-1 and TRBJ1-2; D is possibly TRBD1 (6 bases). This CDR3 region has 14 residues. Germline V CDR1 and CDR2: SQVTM, ANQGSEA. With 4 bases removed from V and 5 bases from J, the gap between germline ends came to 17 bases. The CDR3 region is CSVGVGTRGYGYTF. CDR3 sequence (DNA): TGCAGCGTTGGTGTGGGGACAAGGGGTTATGGCTACACCTTC.

This clonotype was counted many times. The chain recombines TRBV9 with TRBJ2-1; D is unresolved. Germline loops: CDR1 SGDLS, CDR2 YYNGEE. Trimming removed 3 bases at V and 6 bases at J, with 1 base between. The CDR3 has 10 amino acids. This CDR3 reads CASSGNEQFF. For the CDR3, the DNA is TGTGCCAGCAGCGGCAATGAGCAGTTCTTC.

This clonotype was recorded many times. The J gene is TRBJ2-5, the V gene TRBV7-2, with D possibly matching TRBD1 (5 bases). CDR1 is SGHTA and CDR2 is FQGNSA in the germline V gene. This CDR3 is built from 15 residues. V lost 4 bases to trimming and J lost 1 base, with 13 bases between them. DNA for the CDR3: TGTGCCAGCAGCTCTTCCAGGGTAACCCAAGAGACCCAGTACTTC. Translated, it gives CASSSSRVTQETQYF. Based on the CDR3 plus reference TRBV7-2 and TRBJ2-5, the full variable domain is GAGVSQSPSNKVTEKGKDVELRCDPISGHTALYWYRQSLGQGLEFLIYFQGNSAPDKSGLPSDRFSAERTGGSVSTLTIQRTQQEDSAVYLCASSSSRVTQETQYFGPGTRLLVL.

This clonotype was counted at least ten times. The gene calls are TRBV20-1 and TRBJ2-5, with TRBD1 matching over 10 bases. V gave up 5 bases and J gave up 6 bases; unmatched junction bases: 12. This CDR3 has 15 residues. CDR1 is DFQATT and CDR2 is SNEGSKA in the germline V gene (reference sequence). CDR3 region: CSAPPTGGVGKTQYF. CDR3 sequence (DNA): TGCAGTGCTCCCCCGACAGGGGGCGTAGGGAAGACCCAGTACTTC.

Many counts were recorded for this clonotype. V and J are TRBV5-1 and TRBJ2-7, with a tentative D call TRBD1 (6 bases). V was pared by 3 bases and J by 4 bases, with 14 bases between. The CDR3 runs to 14 residues. The V gene's germline CDR1 is SGHRS and CDR2 YFSETQ. CDR3: CASSYTGLGYEQYF. DNA for the CDR3: TGCGCCAGCAGCTATACAGGGCTAGGATACGAGCAGTACTTC.

This clonotype was seen ten or more times. The CDR3: CASSSTILAGLTDTQYF. The CDR3 DNA reads TGCGCCAGCAGCTCCACAATACTAGCGGGGCTAACAGATACGCAGTATTTT. The chain couples TRBV5-1 to TRBJ2-3; the match to TRBD2 covers 10 bases. The CDR3 covers 17 residues. Trimming removed 3 bases from V and 3 bases from J; junction bases left unmatched: 10. The V gene's germline CDR1 is SGHRS and CDR2 YFSETQ.

The table lists this clonotype with many counts. V usage is TRBV7-6 and J usage is TRBJ1-1; 9 bases agree with TRBD1. The CDR3 is 14 residues long. V dropped 8 bases and J dropped 0; count of bases not matched to a gene: 4. Germline loops: CDR1 SGHVS, CDR2 FNYEAQ. The CDR3: CASGRDRVNTEAFF. CDR3 nucleotides: TGTGCCAGCGGCCGGGACAGGGTGAACACTGAAGCTTTCTTT. Combining the CDR3 with reference TRBV7-6 and TRBJ1-1 gives the whole variable domain GAGVSQSPRYKVTKRGQDVALRCDPISGHVSLYWYRQALGQGPEFLTYFNYEAQQDKSGLPNDRFSAERPEGSISTLTIQRTEQRDSAMYRCASGRDRVNTEAFFGQGTRLTVV.

Many counts were recorded for this clonotype. The chain is built from TRBV5-1 and TRBJ2-6; D possibly uses TRBD1 or TRBD2 (6 bases each). Germline CDR1 is SGHRS and CDR2 is YFSETQ. V gave up 3 bases and J gave up 1 base, with 17 bases separating them. This CDR3 comprises 18 residues. This CDR3 reads CASSSDSGGRSGANVLTF. CDR3 DNA sequence: TGCGCCAGCAGCTCCGATAGTGGGGGGCGGTCTGGGGCCAACGTCCTGACTTTC.

This clonotype was counted a few times. The gene calls are TRBV5-6 and TRBJ1-4, with D tentatively TRBD1 (5 bases). CDR1 is SGHDT, CDR2 YYEEEE, per germline. The CDR3 consists of 16 residues. V lost 0 bases to trimming and J lost 5 bases, with 14 bases between them. The CDR3, as DNA: TGTGCCAGCAGCTTGGCCAATCAGGGCCCAAATGAAAAACTGTTTTTT. Its protein product is CASSLANQGPNEKLFF.

Ten or more counts support this clonotype. The chain is built from TRBV5-1 and TRBJ2-2; 7 positions agree with TRBD1. Trimming at V came to 3 bases and at J to 0 bases, leaving 2 bases not matched to a gene. The CDR3 totals 15 residues. Germline V CDR1 and CDR2: SGHRS, YFSETQ. Here the CDR3 DNA reads TGCGCCAGCAGCTCGGGACAGACGAACACCGGGGAGCTGTTTTTT. It yields the protein CASSSGQTNTGELFF.

This clonotype is labeled medium-sized (0.01 to 0.1%). The chain joins TRBV5-6 to TRBJ2-2; 7 bases fit TRBD1. This CDR3 has 15 amino acids. In germline, CDR1 is SGHDT, CDR2 YYEEEE. The V segment lost 4 bases and the J segment 1 base; nucleotides outside the gene matches: 4. In DNA form, the CDR3 reads TGTGCCAGCAGCCCGGACAGGCTGAACACCGGGGAGCTGTTTTTT. Amino acids: CASSPDRLNTGELFF.

This clonotype occurred many times. The chain carries TRBV7-6 and TRBJ2-7; perhaps D is TRBD1 or TRBD2 (5 bases each). The germline gives CDR1 SGHVS, CDR2 FNYEAQ. Trimming shortened V by 5 bases and J by 7 bases, and 15 bases separated the two germline ends. The CDR3 contains 13 residues. CDR3 in DNA: TGTGCCAGCAGCCGGGACGGCATAGAGGAGCAGTACTTC. This gives the protein CASSRDGIEEQYF.

This clonotype was seen ten or more times. The chain carries TRBV5-1 and TRBJ1-4, with 10 bases matching TRBD1. The CDR3 is 15 residues long. After removal of 5 bases from V and 6 bases from J, the junction contained 7 bases not matched to a gene. Germline CDR1 is SGHRS and CDR2 is YFSETQ. CDR3 coding DNA: TGCGCCAGCAGAGTGACAGGGGGCGCGGATGAAAAACTGTTTTTT. Its translation is CASRVTGGADEKLFF.

This clonotype was picked up many times. The rearrangement joins TRBV12-3 or TRBV12-4 to TRBJ2-5; possibly TRBD1 or TRBD2 for D (6 bases each). Trimming cost V 11 bases and J 2 bases, with 12 bases left between them. This CDR3 is 12 amino acids long. This CDR3 reads CAARRGQETQYF. The CDR3 nucleotides are TGTGCCGCCAGGAGGGGGCAAGAGACCCAGTACTTC.

This clonotype was recorded many times. The rearrangement links TRBV20-1 to TRBJ1-2; 12 positions agree with TRBD1. CDR1 and CDR2 (germline): DFQATT, SNEGSKA (reference sequence). The CDR3 loop spans 14 amino acids. The V gene end was trimmed by 5 bases and the J gene end by 6 bases; junction bases not matched to a gene: 7. This CDR3 is CSAPGQGAVNGYTF. The CDR3 region has the DNA TGCAGTGCTCCGGGACAGGGGGCTGTGAATGGCTACACCTTC.

There are many counts of this clonotype. The chain joins TRBV20-1 to TRBJ2-7; 7 nucleotides align to TRBD1. Per the germline V gene, CDR1 is DFQATT and CDR2 is SNEGSKA (reference sequence). The CDR3 totals 13 residues. After removal of 5 bases from V and 2 bases from J, the junction contained 6 bases not matched to a gene. Here the CDR3 DNA reads TGCAGTGCTCACCGGGACAGAACCTACGAGCAGTACTTC. It specifies CSAHRDRTYEQYF.

This clonotype was seen ten or more times. The rearrangement joins TRBV5-5 to TRBJ1-2; D remains unclear. Trimming took off 0 bases at V and 8 bases at J, with 14 bases between the two ends. The CDR3 is 14 residues long. The germline gives CDR1 SGHKS, CDR2 YYEKEE (reference sequence). CDR3 nucleotides: TGTGCCAGCAGCTTGGCCCCTGGTCGGGAGGGCTACACCTTC. It yields the protein CASSLAPGREGYTF.

The rearrangement links TRBV20-1 to TRBJ1-5, with D uncertain. V lost 6 bases, J lost 3 bases, and 18 bases lay in between. There are 15 residues in the CDR3. The germline V gene has CDR1 DFQATT and CDR2 SNEGSKA (reference sequence). CDR3 sequence reads: CSAGDPKENNQPQHF. The CDR3 nucleotides are TGCAGTGCCGGAGATCCGAAAGAGAACAATCAGCCCCAGCATTTT.

This clonotype occurred many times. The gene calls are TRBV29-1 and TRBJ2-5; D call uncertain. The V gene lost 3 bases and the J gene lost 2 bases, with 10 bases spanning the gap. The CDR3 runs to 13 residues. Germline V gene data show CDR1 as SQVTM and CDR2 as ANQGSEA. DNA for the CDR3: TGCAGCGTTGACCTACTCGGGCAAGAGACCCAGTACTTC. Its protein product is CSVDLLGQETQYF.

This clonotype has ten or more counts. The gene calls are TRBV6-4 and TRBJ2-3; a possible D gene is TRBD2 (7 bases). CDR1 MRHNA and CDR2 SNTAGT come from the germline V gene. Deletions cut 3 bases from V and 0 bases from J, with 10 bases between. The CDR3 runs to 15 residues. CDR3 coding DNA: TGTGCCAGCAGTGATCGGGGGGCCAGCACAGATACGCAGTATTTT. Amino acid sequence: CASSDRGASTDTQYF.

This clonotype was observed many times. The genes are TRBV20-1 and TRBJ1-6, with D possibly matching TRBD1 (6 bases). CDR1 is DFQATT and CDR2 is SNEGSKA in the germline V gene (reference sequence). The CDR3 length is 16 residues. V lost 2 bases and J lost 7, with 18 bases in between. The CDR3 sequence is CSARPPRQEENSPLHF. The CDR3 bases are TGCAGTGCTAGACCCCCTAGACAGGAGGAGAATTCACCCCTCCACTTT.

The rearrangement joins TRBV12-2 to TRBJ1-4; TRBD1 is the table's D call and was not checked against the DNA. TRBV12-2 is described as a pseudogene. There are 16 residues in the CDR3. The CDR3 sequence is CASRAIRDREGEKLFF. The CDR3, as DNA: TGTGCAAGTCGCGCTATACGGGACAGGGAAGGTGAAAAACTGTTTTTT.